Reported below is one T cell receptor (beta chain). The CDR3 sequence is 14 residues long. Trimming pared 4 bases from V and 4 bases from J, leaving 11 bases between. Germline V gene sequence: CDR1 LNHDA, CDR2 SQIVND (reference sequence). The record originates from a study of blood T cell repertoires in COVID-19. The data were produced by immunoSEQ multiplex PCR, yet TCRdb's version contains in-frame clones alone and is incomplete. The profile shows 200,000 to 250,000 clones, about 91% of them singletons. This chain uses TRBV19 with TRBJ2-1; a possible D gene is TRBD2 (5 bases). The source material was peripheral blood. The sequence derives from a young man with acute or convalescent COVID-19. CDR3 sequence (DNA): TGTGCCAGTAGTACCTCGACTAAATACAATGAGCAGTTCTTC. It is translated as CASSTSTKYNEQFF.